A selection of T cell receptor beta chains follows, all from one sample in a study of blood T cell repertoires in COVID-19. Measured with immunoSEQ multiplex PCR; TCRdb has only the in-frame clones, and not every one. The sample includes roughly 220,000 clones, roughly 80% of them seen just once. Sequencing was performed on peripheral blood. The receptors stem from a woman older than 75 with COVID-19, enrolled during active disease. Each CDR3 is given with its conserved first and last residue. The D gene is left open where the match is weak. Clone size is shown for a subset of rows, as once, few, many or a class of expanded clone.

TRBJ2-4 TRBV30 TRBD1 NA CAWSEKGAAKNIQYF TGTGCCTGGAGTGAAAAGGGGGCTGCCAAAAACATTCAGTACTTC
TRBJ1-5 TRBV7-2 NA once CASSSERNQPQHF TGTGCCAGCAGCTCAGAACGAAATCAGCCCCAGCATTTT
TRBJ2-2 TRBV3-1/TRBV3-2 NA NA CASSQGGGHTGELFF TGTGCCAGCAGCCAAGGCGGGGGCCACACCGGGGAGCTGTTTTTT
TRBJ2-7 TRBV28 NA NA CASSPPGAYEQYF TGTGCCAGCAGCCCCCCGGGGGCCTACGAGCAGTACTTC
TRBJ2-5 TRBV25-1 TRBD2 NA CASSEFGSGRKTQYF TGTGCCAGCAGTGAATTCGGAAGCGGGAGAAAGACCCAGTACTTC
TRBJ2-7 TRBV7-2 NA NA CASSLKGSYEQYF TGTGCCAGCAGCTTAAAGGGGTCCTACGAGCAGTACTTC
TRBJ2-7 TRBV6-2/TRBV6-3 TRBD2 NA CASSGGTSGSREQYF TGTGCCAGCAGTGGGGGGACTAGCGGGAGTCGGGAGCAGTACTTC
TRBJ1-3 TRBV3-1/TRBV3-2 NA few CASSQVGATGNTIYF TGTGCCAGCAGCCAAGTTGGGGCGACTGGAAACACCATATATTTT
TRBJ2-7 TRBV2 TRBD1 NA CASSETGRSYEQYF TGTGCCAGCAGTGAGACAGGGCGATCCTACGAGCAGTACTTC
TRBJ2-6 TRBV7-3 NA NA CASSPKRLSGANVLTF TGTGCCAGCAGCCCCAAGCGCCTCTCTGGGGCCAACGTCCTGACTTTC
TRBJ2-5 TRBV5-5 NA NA CASSLSQTQYF TGTGCCAGCAGCCTCAGTCAGACCCAGTACTTC
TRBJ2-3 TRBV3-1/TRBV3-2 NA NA CASSLDLEATDTQYF TGTGCCAGCAGCCTCGATCTAGAAGCGACAGATACGCAGTATTTT
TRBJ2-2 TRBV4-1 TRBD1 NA CASSPDRGWAGELFF TGCGCCAGCAGCCCTGACAGGGGGTGGGCCGGGGAGCTGTTTTTT
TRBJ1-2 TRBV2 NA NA CASRKEQYSDYYGYTF TGTGCCAGCAGGAAAGAACAGTACTCAGATTACTATGGCTACACCTTC
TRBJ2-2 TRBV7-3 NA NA CASRRSSANTGELFF TGTGCCAGCAGGCGTTCGAGCGCGAACACCGGGGAGCTGTTTTTT
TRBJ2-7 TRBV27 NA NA CASSLRNSYEQYF TGTGCCAGCAGTTTGAGGAATTCCTACGAGCAGTACTTC
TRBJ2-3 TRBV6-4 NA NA CASGRGGSTDTQYF TGTGCCAGCGGACGTGGGGGGAGCACAGATACGCAGTATTTT
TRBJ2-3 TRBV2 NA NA CASKAWRNSDTQYF TGTGCCAGCAAGGCCTGGAGAAACTCAGATACGCAGTATTTT